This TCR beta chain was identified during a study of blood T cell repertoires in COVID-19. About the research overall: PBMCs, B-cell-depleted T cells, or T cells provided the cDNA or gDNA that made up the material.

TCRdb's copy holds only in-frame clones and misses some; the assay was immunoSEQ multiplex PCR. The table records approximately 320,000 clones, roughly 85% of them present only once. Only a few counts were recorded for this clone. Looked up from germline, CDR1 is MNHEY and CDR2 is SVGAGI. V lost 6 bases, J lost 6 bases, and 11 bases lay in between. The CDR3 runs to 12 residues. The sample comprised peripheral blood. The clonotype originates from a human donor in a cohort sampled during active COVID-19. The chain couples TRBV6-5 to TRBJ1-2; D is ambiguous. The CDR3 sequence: CASRSPGNGYTF. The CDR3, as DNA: TGTGCCAGCAGATCCCCCGGGAATGGCTACACCTTC.